A single sample is the source of the 14 T cell receptor beta chains below, sequenced in a study of cytomegalovirus exposure and HLA in healthy donors. The primer mix had 60 Vbeta and 13 Jbeta primers. The method was immunoSEQ multiplex PCR; TCRdb's version includes in-frame clones alone and lacks a portion of them. Here the sample spans 150,000 to 200,000 clones, 70% to 75% being singletons. Specimen: PBMCs. The receptors stem from a man aged 18 to 29 in good health and CMV-seropositive.

This chain connects TRBV9 to TRBJ1-2; D call uncertain. Germline V gives CDR1 SGDLS, CDR2 YYNGEE. Trimming shortened V by 5 bases and J by 5 bases, and 16 bases separated the two germline ends. CDR3 length: 14 residues. This chain's CDR3 is CASSPALLLYGYTF. CDR3 nucleotides: TGTGCCAGCAGTCCCGCTCTTTTGCTATATGGCTACACCTTC. Full variable domain (outside the CDR3, taken from reference TRBV9 and TRBJ1-2): DSGVTQTPKHLITATGQRVTLRCSPRSGDLSVYWYQQSLDQGLQFLIQYYNGEERAKGNILERFSAQQFPDLHSELNLSSLELGDSALYFCASSPALLLYGYTFGSGTRLTVV.

This clone was seen only a few times. This rearrangement joins TRBV19 to TRBJ1-2; a weak D match, TRBD1 (6 bases). V was cut by 7 bases and J by 5 bases, with 17 bases left in between. The CDR3 length is 14 residues. CDR1 and CDR2 (germline): LNHDA, SQIVND (reference sequence). Here the CDR3 reads CASKGPGEGYGYTF. CDR3 nucleotides: TGTGCCAGTAAGGGCCCAGGGGAAGGGTATGGCTACACCTTC.

The chain has TRBV5-5 and TRBJ2-2; D remains unclear. Trimming left V 6 bases short and J 5 bases short, with 14 bases between. Germline V gene data show CDR1 as SGHKS and CDR2 as YYEKEE (reference sequence). CDR3 size: 14 residues. DNA for the CDR3: TGTGCCAGCACCCCTTCCACTTCTACCGGGGAGCTGTTTTTT. Translating gives CASTPSTSTGELFF.

The rearrangement joins TRBV2 to TRBJ1-2; a weak D match, TRBD1 (5 bases). Trimming cost V 8 bases and J 4 bases, with 14 bases left between them. Germline V lookup: CDR1 SNHLY, CDR2 FYNNEI. CDR3 length: 13 amino acids. The CDR3 coding sequence is TGTGCCAGCTCAGACGGACAAGTCTATGGCTACACCTTC. Amino acid sequence: CASSDGQVYGYTF.

The rearrangement joins TRBV18 to TRBJ2-1; 9 bases line up with TRBD2. Germline trimming cut 3 bases from V and 1 base from J; bases unmatched to any gene: 7. The CDR3 consists of 17 residues. Looked up from germline, CDR1 is KGHSH and CDR2 is LQKENI. The CDR3 spells CASSPPGSGGSYNEQFF. For the CDR3, the DNA is TGTGCCAGCTCACCCCCGGGTAGCGGGGGATCCTACAATGAGCAGTTCTTC.

In this sample, this clone turned up once. The chain links TRBV28 to TRBJ1-5; 11 nucleotides line up with TRBD1. In germline, CDR1 is MDHEN, CDR2 SYDVKM. Trimming removed 9 bases from V and 2 bases from J; junction bases left unmatched: 6. The CDR3 sequence is 15 residues long. The CDR3 spells CASRTGGVGNQPQHF. CDR3 nucleotide sequence: TGTGCCAGTAGGACAGGGGGCGTTGGCAATCAGCCCCAGCATTTT.

In this sample, this clone turned up a few times. The genes are TRBV7-9 and TRBJ2-2, with D possibly TRBD1 on 6 matching bases. Germline V gene data show CDR1 as SEHNR and CDR2 as FQNEAQ (reference sequence). Trimming removed 4 bases at V and 1 base at J, with 10 bases between. The CDR3 sequence is 15 residues long. CDR3 nucleotide sequence: TGTGCCAGCAGCTCACGGGGACAGAACACCGGGGAGCTGTTTTTT. Its protein is CASSSRGQNTGELFF.

V is TRBV28 and J is TRBJ2-5, with 14 bases that match TRBD2. The CDR3 consists of 18 residues. V shed 6 bases, J shed 5 bases, and the junction held 14 bases outside the gene matches. Germline CDR1 reads MDHEN; CDR2 reads SYDVKM. CDR3 loop: CASRSQRLAGGHGETQYF. CDR3 in DNA: TGTGCCAGCAGGTCCCAACGACTAGCGGGGGGGCACGGGGAGACCCAGTACTTC. Based on the CDR3 plus reference TRBV28 and TRBJ2-5, the full variable domain is DVKVTQSSRYLVKRTGEKVFLECVQDMDHENMFWYRQDPGLGLRLIYFSYDVKMKEKGDIPEGYSVSREKKERFSLILESASTNQTSMYLCASRSQRLAGGHGETQYFGPGTRLLVL.

The gene calls are TRBV28 and TRBJ1-2, with D tentatively TRBD1 (6 bases). This CDR3 has 14 amino acids. The germline V gene has CDR1 MDHEN and CDR2 SYDVKM. The ends were cut back, 2 bases at V and 1 base at J, with 8 bases in the middle. CDR3: CASSLQGRNYGYTF. The CDR3 DNA reads TGTGCCAGCAGTTTACAGGGGCGTAACTATGGCTACACCTTC.

This chain links TRBV7-2 with TRBJ1-5; TRBD1 matches 10 bases. The germline CDR1 and CDR2 sequences are SGHTA and FQGNSA. Trimming at V came to 1 base and at J to 2 bases, leaving 5 bases not matched to a gene. The CDR3 runs 17 residues. The CDR3 loop reads CASSLVGTGAGNQPQHF. The CDR3 DNA is TGTGCCAGCAGCTTAGTAGGGACAGGGGCCGGCAATCAGCCCCAGCATTTT.

The V and J genes are TRBV7-8 and TRBJ2-3; the match to TRBD2 covers 8 bases. The CDR3 spans 17 residues. Germline V CDR1 and CDR2: SGHVS, FQNEAQ. Germline trimming cut 5 bases from V and 1 base from J; bases unmatched to any gene: 11. The CDR3, as DNA: TGTGCCAGCAGCCCCTCTACTAGCGGTATGGGCACAGATACGCAGTATTTT. Its translation is CASSPSTSGMGTDTQYF.

The chain has TRBV11-3 and TRBJ1-1, with TRBD1 matching over 7 bases. The CDR3 covers 12 residues. Germline V lookup: CDR1 SGHNT, CDR2 YENEEA. J gave up 7 bases and V 3 bases, and 2 bases lay outside the gene matches. CDR3 coding DNA: TGTGCCAGCAGCTTGGACAGGTTTGAAGCTTTCTTT. This gives the protein CASSLDRFEAFF.

This chain joins TRBV30 and TRBJ1-4, with 7 bases matching TRBD1. The CDR3 totals 16 residues. V trimming: 3 bases; J trimming: 7 bases; junction bases outside the gene matches: 14. The germline V gene encodes CDR1 GTSNPN and CDR2 SVGIG (reference sequence). The CDR3 spells CAWRGASGQSLEKLFF. CDR3 DNA sequence: TGTGCCTGGAGGGGGGCCTCGGGACAGTCTCTTGAAAAACTGTTTTTT.

Only a few counts were recorded for this clone. V and J are TRBV5-1 and TRBJ2-1; a weak D match, TRBD1 (5 bases). V shed 0 bases and J shed 2 bases, with 12 bases lying between them. The germline V gene has CDR1 SGHRS and CDR2 YFSETQ. CDR3 length: 16 residues. The CDR3 is CASSLEGPNPYNEQFF. The DNA for the CDR3 is TGCGCCAGCAGCTTGGAGGGGCCTAACCCCTACAATGAGCAGTTCTTC.